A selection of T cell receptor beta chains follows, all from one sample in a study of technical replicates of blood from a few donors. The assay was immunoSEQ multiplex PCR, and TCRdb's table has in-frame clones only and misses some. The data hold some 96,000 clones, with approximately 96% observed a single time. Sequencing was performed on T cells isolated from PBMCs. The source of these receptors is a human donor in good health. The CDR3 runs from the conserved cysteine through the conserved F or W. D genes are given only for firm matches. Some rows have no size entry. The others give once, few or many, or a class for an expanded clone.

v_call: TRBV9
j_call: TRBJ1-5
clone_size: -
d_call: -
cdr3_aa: CASSGQVESNQPQHF
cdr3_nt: TGTGCCAGCAGCGGACAGGTGGAGAGCAATCAGCCCCAGCATTTT

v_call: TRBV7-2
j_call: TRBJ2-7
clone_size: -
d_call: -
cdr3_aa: CASSFLDRVYEQYF
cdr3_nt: TGTGCCAGCAGCTTCCTCGACAGAGTCTACGAGCAGTACTTC

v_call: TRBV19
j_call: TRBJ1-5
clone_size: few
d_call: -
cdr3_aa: CASEDGINQPQHF
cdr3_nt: TGTGCCTCCGAGGACGGGATCAATCAGCCCCAGCATTTT

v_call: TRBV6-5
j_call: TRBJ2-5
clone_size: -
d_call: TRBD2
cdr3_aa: CATSPQTSGETQYF
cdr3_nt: TGTGCCACTTCTCCCCAGACTAGCGGGGAGACCCAGTACTTC

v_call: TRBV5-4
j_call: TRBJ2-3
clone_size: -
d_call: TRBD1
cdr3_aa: CASSLDGTGRPDTQYF
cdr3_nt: TGTGCCAGCAGCTTGGACGGGACAGGGCGCCCAGATACGCAGTATTTT

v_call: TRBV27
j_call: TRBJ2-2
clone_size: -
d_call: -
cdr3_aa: CASSLAPILQVEYRNTGELFF
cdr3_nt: TGTGCCAGCAGTTTAGCCCCCATATTACAGGTCGAATATCGTAACACCGGGGAGCTGTTTTTT

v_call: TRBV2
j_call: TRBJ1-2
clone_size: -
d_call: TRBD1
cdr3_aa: CASSDRGTRNYGYTF
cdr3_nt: TGTGCCAGCAGTGACAGGGGGACAAGGAACTATGGCTACACCTTC

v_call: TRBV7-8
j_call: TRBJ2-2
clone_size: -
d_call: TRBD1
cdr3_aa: CASSSPGQPNTGELFF
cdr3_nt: TGTGCCAGCAGCTCACCGGGACAGCCTAACACCGGGGAGCTGTTTTTT

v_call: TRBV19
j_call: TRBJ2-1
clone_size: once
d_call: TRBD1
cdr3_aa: CASKGGFGQGDNEQFF
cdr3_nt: TGTGCCAGTAAGGGAGGTTTTGGACAGGGAGACAATGAGCAGTTCTTC

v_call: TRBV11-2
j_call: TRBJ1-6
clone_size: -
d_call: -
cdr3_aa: CASSFGAGLNSPLHF
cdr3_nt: TGTGCCAGCAGCTTCGGCGCAGGGCTAAATTCACCCCTCCACTTT

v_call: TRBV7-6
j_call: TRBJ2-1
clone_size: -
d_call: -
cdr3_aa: CASSPAQGGYGGEQFF
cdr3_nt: TGTGCCAGCAGCCCTGCACAGGGGGGGTATGGCGGCGAGCAGTTCTTC

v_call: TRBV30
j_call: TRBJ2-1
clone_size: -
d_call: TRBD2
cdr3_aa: CAWSPTSGRNNEQFF
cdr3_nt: TGTGCCTGGAGCCCCACTAGCGGGAGGAACAATGAGCAGTTCTTC

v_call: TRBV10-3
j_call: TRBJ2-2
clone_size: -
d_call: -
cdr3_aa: CAISYRKDTGELFF
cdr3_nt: TGTGCCATCAGTTACAGGAAGGACACCGGGGAGCTGTTTTTT

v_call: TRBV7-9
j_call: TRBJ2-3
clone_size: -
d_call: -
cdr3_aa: CASRSSRGSLTDTQYF
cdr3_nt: TGTGCCAGCAGGTCGAGTAGGGGGTCCCTCACAGATACGCAGTATTTT

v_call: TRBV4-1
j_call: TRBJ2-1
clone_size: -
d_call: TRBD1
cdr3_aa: CASSQGQGDNEQFF
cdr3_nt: TGCGCCAGCAGCCAGGGACAGGGGGACAATGAGCAGTTCTTC

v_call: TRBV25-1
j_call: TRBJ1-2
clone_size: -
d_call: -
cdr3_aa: CASSQPGTYGYTF
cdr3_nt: TGTGCCAGCAGTCAGCCAGGAACCTATGGCTACACCTTC

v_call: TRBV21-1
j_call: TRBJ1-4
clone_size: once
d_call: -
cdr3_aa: CASSKWGVGRKLFF
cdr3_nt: TGTGCCAGCAGCAAATGGGGGGTCGGTAGAAAACTGTTTTTT

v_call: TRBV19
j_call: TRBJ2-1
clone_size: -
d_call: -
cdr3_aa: CASSIPQINEQFF
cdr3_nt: TGTGCCAGTAGTATTCCCCAGATCAATGAGCAGTTCTTC

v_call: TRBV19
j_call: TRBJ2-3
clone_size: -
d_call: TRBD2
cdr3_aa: CASSIDRTSGPTDTQYF
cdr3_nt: TGTGCCAGTAGTATAGATCGGACTAGCGGCCCCACAGATACGCAGTATTTT

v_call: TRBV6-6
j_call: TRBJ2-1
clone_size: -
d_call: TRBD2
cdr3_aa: CASSYSRTSGYNEQFF
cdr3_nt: TGTGCCAGCAGTTACTCGAGGACTAGCGGATACAATGAGCAGTTCTTC

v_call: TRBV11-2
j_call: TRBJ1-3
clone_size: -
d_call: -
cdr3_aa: CASRTWGGSGNTIYF
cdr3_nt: TGTGCCAGCAGGACCTGGGGAGGCTCTGGAAACACCATATATTTT

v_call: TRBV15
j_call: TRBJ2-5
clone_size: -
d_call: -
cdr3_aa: CATSSPDYQETQYF
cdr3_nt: TGTGCCACCAGCAGTCCAGATTATCAAGAGACCCAGTACTTC